These 22 T cell receptor beta chains originate from one sample sequenced in a study of response to subunit inactivated influenza vaccine. TCRdb fed the RT-PCR reads into MiXCR, producing one record per CDR3 protein. Altogether approximately 290,000 distinct CDR3 sequences are present, around 20% being singletons, with the ten largest covering under 13%. The source material was PBMCs from blood, sampled approximately 20 months after vaccination. These receptors were collected from a man between 50 and 75 years old who received an inactivated influenza vaccine.

This clonotype has a handful of counts. The V gene is TRBV27, the J gene TRBJ2-1, with unresolved D. Germline V gene data show CDR1 as MNHEY and CDR2 as SMNVEV (reference sequence). The CDR3 is 17 amino acids. Trimming removed 6 bases at V and 3 bases at J, with 21 bases between. CDR3 coding DNA: TGTGCCAGCAGCCAGAGACTGGCTTCGGTAGGCTACAATGAGCAGTTCTTC. It yields the protein CASSQRLASVGYNEQFF.

CDR3 loop: CSASLAGGTGELFF. In DNA form, the CDR3 reads TGCAGTGCTAGCCTAGCGGGGGGCACCGGGGAGCTGTTTTTT. The chain links TRBV20-1 to TRBJ2-2; 11 bases are a match to TRBD2. The J segment lost 4 bases and the V segment lost 3 bases, leaving 1 base of the junction unmatched. The V gene's germline CDR1 is DFQATT and CDR2 SNEGSKA (reference sequence). This CDR3 spans 14 amino acids.

The chain is built from TRBV12-3 or TRBV12-4 and TRBJ2-3; D remains unclear. CDR3 length: 14 amino acids. V lost 3 bases, J lost 5 bases, and 12 bases lay in between. The DNA of the CDR3 is TGTGCCAGCAGTTTTTCCAGGCGGAGAGATACGCAGTATTTT. This codes for CASSFSRRRDTQYF.

V and J are TRBV30 and TRBJ1-4; 12 nucleotides match TRBD1. The CDR3 consists of 17 residues. V trimming: 3 bases; J trimming: 2 bases; junction bases outside the gene matches: 7. Germline V gene data show CDR1 as GTSNPN and CDR2 as SVGIG (reference sequence). The CDR3 DNA follows: TGTGCCTGGAGAGCCGGGACAGGGGGCTCTACTAATGAAAAACTGTTTTTT. Protein sequence: CAWRAGTGGSTNEKLFF.

This clonotype was counted only a few times. V is TRBV6-7 and J is TRBJ2-7, with 9 bases identical to TRBD1. TRBV6-7 is noted as an ORF with a role that remains uncertain. CDR3 size: 22 residues. V dropped 0 bases and J dropped 3; count of bases not matched to a gene: 24. The CDR3 sequence is CASSYSSGTKPTSTGGFYEQYF. The CDR3 DNA is TGTGCCAGCAGTTACTCGTCAGGTACGAAACCCACCTCGACAGGGGGTTTCTACGAGCAGTACTTC.

The V gene is TRBV30, the J gene TRBJ2-7; D perhaps matches TRBD1 (6 bases). The CDR3 contains 12 residues. In germline, CDR1 is GTSNPN, CDR2 SVGIG (reference sequence). Between the trimmed V and J ends, which lost 2 bases and 4 bases, there was a span of 9 bases. Here the CDR3 reads CAWSSGQYEQYF. The CDR3 DNA reads as TGTGCCTGGAGTTCTGGACAGTACGAGCAGTACTTC.

The chain couples TRBV7-9 to TRBJ2-7; perhaps TRBD2 as D (6 bases). CDR3 length equals 15 residues. Trimming removed 5 bases at V and 3 bases at J, with 17 bases between. CDR1 and CDR2 from the germline V gene are SEHNR and FQNEAQ (reference sequence). CDR3 nucleotides: TGTGCCAGCAGCGGTTTGGGACGGGAGAGCTACGAGCAGTACTTC. It specifies CASSGLGRESYEQYF.

The chain couples TRBV5-4 to TRBJ1-1, with 9 bases fitting TRBD1. V gave up 2 bases and J gave up 10 bases; unmatched junction bases: 12. CDR3 length: 15 amino acids. Germline CDR1 and CDR2: SGHNT and YYREEE (reference sequence). CDR3 amino acids: CASSFNPTGGYGAFF. CDR3 DNA: TGTGCCAGCAGCTTTAACCCGACAGGGGGGTATGGAGCTTTCTTT.

J is TRBJ2-3 and V is TRBV7-2; 7 bases map to TRBD2. J lost 2 bases, V lost 0 bases, and 2 bases had no gene match. CDR3 size: 15 residues. CDR1 is SGHTA and CDR2 is FQGNSA in the germline V gene. CDR3 in amino acids: CASSLAGGNTDTQYF. CDR3 in DNA: TGTGCCAGCAGCTTAGCGGGGGGGAACACAGATACGCAGTATTTT.

This clonotype was picked up a small number of times. The chain joins TRBV4-2 to TRBJ1-3; D remains ambiguous. CDR1 and CDR2 (germline): LGHNA, YNFKEQ. The CDR3 totals 15 residues. Trimming removed 1 base from V and 2 bases from J, with 9 bases in between. The CDR3 DNA is TGTGCCAGCAGCCAAGTCCACTCCCCTGGAAACACCATATATTTT. It encodes CASSQVHSPGNTIYF.

The V call is TRBV12-3 or TRBV12-4, the J call TRBJ1-1; 9 bases match TRBD1. V shed 10 bases and J 3 bases; nucleotides not matched to a gene: 3. The length of the CDR3 is 12 residues. This chain's CDR3 is CAKGQGHTEAFF. The CDR3, as DNA: TGTGCCAAGGGACAGGGCCACACTGAAGCTTTCTTT.

This clonotype was seen a few times. The rearrangement links TRBV29-1 to TRBJ1-2; possibly TRBD1 for D (6 bases). CDR1 SQVTM and CDR2 ANQGSEA come from the germline V gene. The CDR3 runs to 13 residues. Trimming pared 5 bases from V and 2 bases from J, leaving 12 bases between. CDR3 loop: CSVTGTTNYGYTF. The CDR3, as DNA: TGCAGCGTTACCGGGACAACCAACTATGGCTACACCTTC. Filled out from reference TRBV29-1 and TRBJ1-2, the complete variable domain reads SAVISQKPSRDICQRGTSLTIQCQVDSQVTMMFWYRQQPGQSLTLIATANQGSEATYESGFVIDKFPISRPNLTFSTLTVSNMSPEDSSIYLCSVTGTTNYGYTFGSGTRLTVV.

This clonotype has at least ten counts. V gene TRBV5-1 combines with J gene TRBJ1-4; the match to TRBD1 covers 10 bases. The CDR3 spans 15 residues. Germline-derived CDR1 and CDR2 are SGHRS and YFSETQ. V was clipped by 3 bases and J by 7 bases; unmatched bases: 6. The CDR3 reads CASSWMTGGGEKLFF. In DNA, the CDR3 is TGCGCCAGCAGCTGGATGACAGGGGGCGGTGAAAAACTGTTTTTT.

The table lists this clonotype with a few counts. The chain combines TRBV4-3 with TRBJ1-1, with D tentatively TRBD1 (5 bases). Germline-derived CDR1 and CDR2 are LGHNA and YSLEER. The CDR3 runs 14 residues. V was pared by 3 bases and J by 3 bases, with 11 bases between. The CDR3 DNA reads TGCGCCAGCAGCCAGAGTCGGGGGGACACTGAAGCTTTCTTT. This codes for CASSQSRGDTEAFF.

This clonotype was detected only a few times. The chain carries TRBV18 and TRBJ2-1; tentatively, D is TRBD1 (6 bases). CDR1 KGHSH and CDR2 LQKENI come from the germline V gene. This CDR3 has 15 residues. V was pared by 0 bases and J by 6 bases, with 12 bases between. The CDR3 here is CASSPPRGASNEQFF. Here the CDR3 DNA reads TGTGCCAGCTCACCACCCAGGGGAGCCTCCAATGAGCAGTTCTTC.

On this clonotype: The final CDR3 position lacks the conserved phenylalanine or tryptophan, pointing to a likely read error. The gene calls are TRBV18 and TRBJ1-1; D remains ambiguous. The CDR3 totals 14 residues. Trimming shortened V by 2 bases and J by 0 bases, and 7 bases separated the two germline ends. Germline CDR1 KGHSH, CDR2 LQKENI. Here the CDR3 DNA reads TGTGCCAGCTCACCAATCAGCATGAACACTGAAGCTTTCTGT. This sequence encodes CASSPISMNTEAFC.

This clonotype has just a few counts. The chain is built from TRBV4-2 and TRBJ1-1, with no clear D. Germline lookup yields CDR1 LGHNA and CDR2 YNFKEQ. V was clipped by 0 bases and J by 3 bases, with 11 bases between them. CDR3 length: 15 amino acids. CDR3 bases: TGTGCCAGCAGCCAAGATGACCGTCCCTACACTGAAGCTTTCTTT. This encodes CASSQDDRPYTEAFF.

This clonotype was counted ten times or more. V gene TRBV7-9 combines with J gene TRBJ1-3; possible D gene TRBD1, 6 bases. The CDR3 covers 15 residues. Germline CDR1 SEHNR, CDR2 FQNEAQ (reference sequence). V was trimmed by 4 bases and J by 2 bases, leaving 12 bases between them. The DNA of the CDR3 is TGTGCCAGCAGCTCCGGACAGCCTACTGGAAACACCATATATTTT. As protein: CASSSGQPTGNTIYF.

As regards this clonotype: A much larger clone is a single base away; this may be a read error. The rearrangement uses TRBV12-5 and TRBJ1-6, with 9 bases matching TRBD1. CDR1 is LGHNT, CDR2 FRNRAP, per germline. This CDR3 is built from 15 residues. CDR3 amino acids: CASGSDRGFNSALHF. In DNA, the CDR3 is TGTGCTAGTGGTTCGGACAGGGGTTTTAATTCAGCCCTCCACTTT.

This clonotype was observed a handful of times. This chain uses TRBV15 with TRBJ1-1, with unresolved D. The CDR3 has 13 amino acids. Germline values: CDR1 LNHNV, CDR2 YYDKDF (reference sequence). The V end was cut by 4 bases, the J end by 0 bases, with 6 bases between. CDR3 nucleotides: TGTGCCACCAGCACAGCGATGAACACTGAAGCTTTCTTT. It is translated as CATSTAMNTEAFF. The full variable domain, in which reference TRBV15 and TRBJ1-1 provide the parts outside the CDR3, is DAMVIQNPRYQVTQFGKPVTLSCSQTLNHNVMYWYQQKSSQAPKLLFHYYDKDFNNEADTPDNFQSRRPNTSFCFLDIRSPGLGDTAMYLCATSTAMNTEAFFGQGTRLTVV.

The chain employs TRBV27 and TRBJ2-5; possibly TRBD1 for D (7 bases). CDR1 and CDR2 from the germline V gene are MNHEY and SMNVEV (reference sequence). The CDR3 length is 15 residues. V gave up 3 bases and J gave up 1 base, with 12 bases separating them. Written as DNA, the CDR3 is TGTGCCAGCAGTTTCCAGGGGGGCTTCCAAGAGACCCAGTACTTC. Its protein is CASSFQGGFQETQYF.

The table lists this clonotype with many counts. The V gene is TRBV7-2, the J gene TRBJ1-4, with a tentative D call TRBD1 (5 bases). V was cut by 5 bases and J by 6 bases, with 16 bases left in between. CDR3 length: 15 residues. Germline V gives CDR1 SGHTA, CDR2 FQGNSA. Written as DNA, the CDR3 is TGTGCCAGCAGCCCAACAGGATTACGCTATGAAAAACTGTTTTTT. It encodes CASSPTGLRYEKLFF. Drawing the rest from reference TRBV7-2 and TRBJ1-4, the complete variable domain is GAGVSQSPSNKVTEKGKDVELRCDPISGHTALYWYRQSLGQGLEFLIYFQGNSAPDKSGLPSDRFSAERTGGSVSTLTIQRTQQEDSAVYLCASSPTGLRYEKLFFGSGTQLSVL.